What follows describes a single T cell receptor beta chain. CDR3 size: 15 residues. V was cut by 6 bases and J by 4 bases, with 18 bases left in between. Germline assignment: CDR1 MNHEY and CDR2 SVGAGI. The sample originates from a study of T cell repertoires in ileal Crohn's disease. Study in general: Median disease duration was about 8.5 years; 35% to 45% smoked at surgery.

TCRdb keeps only in-frame clones here, not all; method: immunoSEQ multiplex PCR. Of approximately 12,000 clones in the sample, roughly 72% were seen once. The source of this sequence is an adult with Crohn's disease. The V gene is TRBV6-5, the J gene TRBJ1-1; D ambiguous. Sample: ileal tissue. The CDR3 here is CASSPQLGLGTEAFF. In DNA form, the CDR3 reads TGTGCCAGCAGCCCTCAGTTGGGTCTAGGCACTGAAGCTTTCTTT.